The table lists the clone carrying this T cell receptor beta chain with a few counts. Antigen specificity is unknown. Germline-derived CDR1 and CDR2 are SGHRS and YFSETQ. This CDR3 contains 13 residues. Trimming left V 3 bases short and J 4 bases short, with 11 bases between. This sample is drawn from a study of blood T cells in healthy people across ages. Findings of the study overall: Any changes in expanded clonotypes were possibly confounded, as donor CMV status remained unknown.

The authors ran a second PCR of about 6 to 11 cycles using a sample-barcoded 5' primer and a J-beta primer mix. Every sample returned 2.5 million or more CDR3-containing paired-end reads. TCRdb itself ran the 5' RACE reads through MiXCR, one entry per CDR3 protein. The profile shows 850,000 to 950,000 distinct CDR3 sequences, around 30% of them singletons. The chain uses TRBV5-1 and TRBJ2-7, with D tentatively TRBD1 or TRBD2 (5 bases each). What was sequenced was blood. This clonotype was sampled from a woman aged 80 or over in good health. CDR3 in amino acids: CASSWDPKYEQYF. As DNA, the CDR3 is TGCGCCAGCAGCTGGGACCCAAAATACGAGCAGTACTTC.